Following are 28 T cell receptor beta chains from one sample sequenced in a study of T cell repertoires in cytomegalovirus infection. TCRdb redid the calling of the reads with MiXCR, one entry per CDR3 protein. Found here are a few hundred thousand distinct CDR3 sequences, approximately 13% of them singletons; the top ten hold roughly 9.7%. Sequencing was carried out using PBMCs. These receptors were collected from a human donor in good health (CMV status not recorded). Some clones in this sample may be carry-over from other donors' samples.

The rearrangement joins TRBV7-6 to TRBJ1-1; D remains ambiguous. Germline loops: CDR1 SGHVS, CDR2 FNYEAQ. Trimming removed 1 base at V and 5 bases at J, with 20 bases between. The CDR3 is 17 amino acids. The CDR3 spells CASSLGSRGVSWTEAFF. CDR3 DNA sequence: TGTGCCAGCAGCTTAGGATCACGAGGCGTTTCATGGACTGAAGCTTTCTTT.

Comments on this clonotype: At one of its ends the junction is not consistent with the germline gene, which may arise from a read error. The J gene is TRBJ1-2, the V gene TRBV5-6; D unclear. CDR3 size: 13 residues. Germline assignment: CDR1 SGHDT and CDR2 YYEEEE. CDR3 loop: CASSLEEVSGVYF. The CDR3 DNA is TGTGCCAGCAGCTTGGAGGAAGTTTCCGGGGTGTACTTC.

There are many counts of this clonotype. The V call is TRBV7-8, the J call TRBJ1-5; 10 nucleotides align to TRBD1. The CDR3 runs to 18 residues. From germline, CDR1 is SGHVS and CDR2 FQNEAQ. The V gene end was trimmed by 5 bases and the J gene end by 0 bases; junction bases not matched to a gene: 10. The chain's CDR3 is CASSHRWDRGYSNQPQHF. CDR3 in DNA: TGTGCCAGCAGCCATCGGTGGGACAGGGGCTATAGCAATCAGCCCCAGCATTTT.

This clonotype was seen only a few times. The chain combines TRBV5-8 with TRBJ1-2; 8 positions agree with TRBD1. The CDR3 is 15 residues long. J was trimmed by 4 bases and V by 3 bases; bases with no gene match: 8. Germline CDR1 SGHTS, CDR2 YDEGEE. The CDR3 DNA is TGTGCCAGCAGCTGGTGGCCGGACAGGGCCTATGGCTACACCTTC. Translating gives CASSWWPDRAYGYTF.

This clonotype showed up just a few times. The V and J genes are TRBV5-4 and TRBJ2-3, with TRBD2 matching over 15 bases. Germline V gives CDR1 SGHNT, CDR2 YYREEE (reference sequence). The CDR3 is made up of 19 amino acids. The V and J ends lost 4 bases and 4 bases, in that order; junction bases with no gene match: 13. This chain's CDR3 is CASSHAGTSGRQGADTQYF. DNA of the CDR3: TGTGCCAGCAGCCACGCCGGGACTAGCGGGAGGCAGGGAGCAGATACGCAGTATTTT.

The genes are TRBV28 and TRBJ1-6; possible D gene TRBD1, 5 bases. CDR3 size: 13 residues. V shed 8 bases and J shed 6 bases, with 11 bases lying between them. Germline V gives CDR1 MDHEN, CDR2 SYDVKM. The CDR3 loop is CASCRDGNSPLHF. The DNA for the CDR3 is TGTGCCAGCTGTCGGGACGGTAATTCACCCCTCCACTTT.

In DNA form, the CDR3 reads TGTGCCAGCAGTAAAGCCATTGGCGAGCAGTACTTC. Its translation: CASSKAIGEQYF. This chain links TRBV25-1 with TRBJ2-7; no firm D call. V was trimmed by 5 bases and J by 6 bases, leaving 11 bases between them. This CDR3 is 12 amino acids long. CDR1 MGHDK and CDR2 SYGVNS come from the germline V gene.

This clonotype appeared many times. This chain joins TRBV12-3 or TRBV12-4 and TRBJ2-7; TRBD1 aligns across 9 bases. There are 14 residues in the CDR3. The junction had 7 bases not matched to a gene; V was cut back by 3 bases and J by 7 bases. In nucleotides, the CDR3 is TGTGCCAGCAGTTTCGGACAGGGGCGGACAGAGCAGTACTTC. Its translation is CASSFGQGRTEQYF.

The chain carries TRBV24-1 and TRBJ1-5, with no clear D. Trimming cost V 1 base and J 2 bases, with 2 bases left between them. The CDR3 is 13 residues long. Germline lookup yields CDR1 KGHDR and CDR2 SFDVKD. In DNA form, the CDR3 reads TGTGCCACCAGTGATTTTGGCAATCAGCCCCAGCATTTT. It translates to CATSDFGNQPQHF.

CDR3 DNA: TGTGCCATTCAGGGGGCTGGCAATCAGCCCCAGCATTTT. This encodes CAIQGAGNQPQHF. The chain carries TRBV19 and TRBJ1-5, with 8 bases fitting TRBD1. This CDR3 is 13 amino acids long. Germline values: CDR1 LNHDA, CDR2 SQIVND (reference sequence). V gave up 10 bases and J gave up 2 bases; unmatched junction bases: 4.

This clonotype has a handful of counts. V gene TRBV5-4 combines with J gene TRBJ2-7; 8 nucleotides agree with TRBD2. The germline CDR1 and CDR2 sequences are SGHNT and YYREEE (reference sequence). V gave up 4 bases and J gave up 1 base; unmatched junction bases: 10. The CDR3 is 16 residues long. The CDR3 region is CASSETGTRGSYEQYF. In DNA form, the CDR3 reads TGTGCCAGCAGCGAAACCGGGACTAGGGGATCCTACGAGCAGTACTTC.

The chain carries TRBV12-3 or TRBV12-4 and TRBJ1-1; perhaps TRBD1 as D (5 bases). Trimming shortened V by 7 bases and J by 2 bases, and 14 bases separated the two germline ends. There are 14 residues in the CDR3. This CDR3 is CASNEGTINTEAFF. The DNA of the CDR3 is TGTGCCAGCAACGAAGGGACGATCAACACTGAAGCTTTCTTT.

This clonotype has at least ten counts. The chain combines TRBV7-2 with TRBJ2-7, with TRBD1 matching 7 bases. The CDR3 consists of 15 residues. The germline V gene encodes CDR1 SGHTA and CDR2 FQGNSA. V shed 1 base, J shed 2 bases, and the junction held 5 bases outside the gene matches. The CDR3 reads CASSLVGTDTYEQYF. In DNA form, the CDR3 reads TGTGCCAGCAGCTTAGTAGGGACAGATACCTACGAGCAGTACTTC.

This clonotype was seen repeatedly, ten times or more. V is TRBV7-2 and J is TRBJ2-6; D remains unclear. Between the trimmed V and J ends, which lost 4 bases and 0 bases, there was a span of 7 bases. The CDR3 extends over 15 amino acids. The germline V gene has CDR1 SGHTA and CDR2 FQGNSA. Here the CDR3 reads CASSSHTSGANVLTF. The CDR3 nucleotides read TGTGCCAGCAGCTCCCACACCTCTGGGGCCAACGTCCTGACTTTC. The variable domain in full, with the rest retrieved from reference TRBV7-2 and TRBJ2-6, is GAGVSQSPSNKVTEKGKDVELRCDPISGHTALYWYRQSLGQGLEFLIYFQGNSAPDKSGLPSDRFSAERTGGSVSTLTIQRTQQEDSAVYLCASSSHTSGANVLTFGAGSRLTVL.

The table lists this clonotype with many counts. V gene TRBV7-6 combines with J gene TRBJ2-5; no clear D. The CDR3 has 12 amino acids. The germline V and J ends were trimmed by 10 bases and 0 bases, with 9 bases remaining between them. Looked up from germline, CDR1 is SGHVS and CDR2 is FNYEAQ. In DNA form, the CDR3 reads TGTGCCACCGCACGAGACCAAGAGACCCAGTACTTC. Amino acids: CATARDQETQYF.

A few counts support this clonotype. The gene calls are TRBV20-1 and TRBJ2-7; the D is unclear. The CDR3 covers 15 residues. V shed 0 bases and J shed 3 bases, with 15 bases lying between them. CDR1 is DFQATT, CDR2 SNEGSKA, per germline (reference sequence). The CDR3 region has the DNA TGCAGTGCTAGAGATCCCCGACTTAGCATCTACGAGCAGTACTTC. Translating it yields CSARDPRLSIYEQYF.

The V call is TRBV4-2, the J call TRBJ1-6; D unclear. Germline CDR1 is LGHNA and CDR2 is YNFKEQ. V was clipped by 4 bases and J by 8 bases, with 15 bases between them. The length of the CDR3 is 15 residues. The CDR3 spells CASSRTAASDSPLHF. In DNA form, the CDR3 reads TGTGCCAGCAGCCGCACGGCTGCGTCCGATTCACCCCTCCACTTT.

This clonotype occurred many times. The chain has TRBV7-2 and TRBJ2-7; a possible D gene is TRBD2 (6 bases). The germline V and J ends were trimmed by 5 bases and 6 bases, with 17 bases remaining between them. The CDR3 runs 14 residues. CDR1 and CDR2 (germline): SGHTA, FQGNSA. Written as DNA, the CDR3 is TGTGCCAGCAGCCCCCCGGGCCTGGGGGGCGAGCAGTACTTC. Protein product: CASSPPGLGGEQYF.

The table lists this clonotype with many counts. The V and J genes are TRBV2 and TRBJ2-1; TRBD2 agrees at 7 bases. CDR1 is SNHLY and CDR2 is FYNNEI in the germline V gene. The CDR3 runs to 15 residues. Unmatched junction bases numbered 7, after V lost 6 bases and J lost 2 bases. CDR3 sequence (DNA): TGTGCCAGCAGCGCCGGGACTACCACCTACAATGAGCAGTTCTTC. It specifies CASSAGTTTYNEQFF.

The chain carries TRBV20-1 and TRBJ1-5; TRBD1 aligns across 7 bases. Losses at the gene ends were 3 bases for V and 4 bases for J; bases not matched to a gene: 9. There are 15 residues in the CDR3. CDR1 is DFQATT, CDR2 SNEGSKA, per germline (reference sequence). The CDR3 region is CSASPGVDRNQPQHF. The DNA of the CDR3 is TGCAGTGCTAGCCCTGGGGTGGACAGGAATCAGCCCCAGCATTTT.

This clonotype came up a few times. The junction differs from germline at one of its ends, possibly a read error. The chain has TRBV5-3 and TRBJ2-5; TRBD1 aligns across 7 bases. TRBV5-3 is an open reading frame whose function is uncertain. The CDR3 is 15 residues long. The CDR3 reads CASSLPGQNMETQYF. For the CDR3, the DNA is TGTGCCAGCAGCTTGCCGGGACAGAATATGGAGACCCAGTACTTC.

This clonotype was seen ten or more times. The rearrangement joins TRBV7-2 to TRBJ2-7, with a weak D call TRBD2 (6 bases). The CDR3 is made up of 14 amino acids. V was clipped by 5 bases and J by 2 bases, with 13 bases between them. The germline CDR1 and CDR2 sequences are SGHTA and FQGNSA. As DNA, the CDR3 is TGTGCCAGCAGCGTCTCTAGCGTTGCCTACGAGCAGTACTTC. Its translation is CASSVSSVAYEQYF.

The chain has TRBV7-9 and TRBJ2-4; a weak D match, TRBD1 (5 bases). The CDR3 covers 15 residues. Looked up from germline, CDR1 is SEHNR and CDR2 is FQNEAQ (reference sequence). The V and J ends lost 5 bases and 0 bases respectively, with 11 bases between them. The CDR3 reads CASSDRQLAKNIQYF. In DNA form, the CDR3 reads TGTGCCAGCAGCGATAGACAGTTAGCCAAAAACATTCAGTACTTC.

Concerning this clonotype itself: The junction departs from germline at one end; a sequencing error may be responsible. DNA for the CDR3: TGTGCCAGCAGTTTAGCTGGGAACACCGGGCAGCTGTTTTTT. Translated, it gives CASSLAGNTGQLFF. The chain is built from TRBV12-3 or TRBV12-4 and TRBJ2-2; D not resolved. This CDR3 spans 14 amino acids.

In its sample, this clonotype was seen many times. The chain joins TRBV6-6 to TRBJ2-1; 12 bases map to TRBD2. CDR1 is MNHNY and CDR2 is SVGAGI in the germline V gene (reference sequence). With 2 bases clipped from V and 9 bases from J, the junction kept 2 bases outside the gene matches. This CDR3 is 14 amino acids long. The CDR3 spells CASSYAGLAGEQFF. Written as DNA, the CDR3 is TGTGCCAGCAGTTACGCGGGACTAGCGGGTGAGCAGTTCTTC.

This clonotype occurred a few times. CDR3 coding DNA: TGCAGCGTTGAGGGAGGGGGGAGGGCGGGTGAAGCTTTCTTT. It specifies CSVEGGGRAGEAFF. This chain connects TRBV29-1 to TRBJ1-1, with D tentatively TRBD1 (6 bases). Trimming shortened V by 3 bases and J by 7 bases, and 18 bases separated the two germline ends. Germline assignment: CDR1 SQVTM and CDR2 ANQGSEA. The CDR3 extends over 14 amino acids.

Only a few counts were recorded for this clonotype. This chain links TRBV29-1 with TRBJ2-7, with 8 bases fitting TRBD1. J was trimmed by 5 bases and V by 5 bases; bases with no gene match: 5. There are 12 residues in the CDR3. The germline V gene has CDR1 SQVTM and CDR2 ANQGSEA. The CDR3: CSVSRGLNEQYF. Here the CDR3 DNA reads TGCAGCGTTTCCAGGGGGCTCAACGAGCAGTACTTC.

The chain employs TRBV7-8 and TRBJ1-3, with D possibly TRBD1 on 5 matching bases. With 5 bases removed from V and 0 bases from J, the gap between germline ends came to 17 bases. The CDR3 is 17 residues long. CDR1 and CDR2 from the germline V gene are SGHVS and FQNEAQ. The CDR3 nucleotides are TGTGCCAGCAGCCCATTCAGGGTCCTTGTCTCTGGAAACACCATATATTTT. This gives the protein CASSPFRVLVSGNTIYF. The full variable domain, rest sourced from reference TRBV7-8 and TRBJ1-3, is GAGVSQSPRYKVAKRGQDVALRCDPISGHVSLFWYQQALGQGPEFLTYFQNEAQLDKSGLPSDRFFAERPEGSVSTLKIQRTQQEDSAVYLCASSPFRVLVSGNTIYFGEGSWLTVV.